There are many counts of the clone carrying this TCR beta chain. The data stem from a study of Graves' ophthalmopathy and Graves' hyperthyroidism. Amplification of TCR beta CDR3 regions used RNA transcripts. Second-round multiplex PCR followed a first-round RT-PCR using HTBI primers. TCRdb passed the multiplex PCR reads through MiXCR, listing each CDR3 protein once. The repertoire consists of 300,000 to 500,000 distinct CDR3 sequences, with 15% occurring once and the leading ten covering 7%. Germline assignment: CDR1 SGHAT and CDR2 FQNNGV. V lost 5 bases to trimming and J lost 1 base, with 11 bases between them. This CDR3 is 14 amino acids long.

Sequencing was carried out using peripheral blood. This clonotype was obtained from a woman younger than 30 with stable Graves' hyperthyroidism. The rearrangement uses TRBV11-2 and TRBJ1-1; D is unclear. For the CDR3, the DNA is TGTGCCAGCAGCCAGAGGGTCGGGAACACTGAAGCTTTCTTT. The encoded protein is CASSQRVGNTEAFF.